This TCR beta chain was documented in a study of T cells of healthy individuals. This clonotype has a count of ten or more. The germline V gene encodes CDR1 SGDLS and CDR2 YYNGEE. J gave up 7 bases and V 3 bases, and 6 bases lay outside the gene matches. The CDR3 runs 13 residues. Each CDR3 protein is one row after TCRdb ran MiXCR on the 5' RACE reads. The table lists roughly 87,000 distinct CDR3 sequences, 15% to 20% of them singletons. The receptor was isolated from a human donor in good health. The rearrangement uses TRBV9 and TRBJ2-7; 8 bases line up with TRBD1. CDR3 region: CASSATGEGEQYF. The CDR3 coding sequence is TGTGCCAGCAGCGCGACAGGGGAAGGAGAGCAGTACTTC.